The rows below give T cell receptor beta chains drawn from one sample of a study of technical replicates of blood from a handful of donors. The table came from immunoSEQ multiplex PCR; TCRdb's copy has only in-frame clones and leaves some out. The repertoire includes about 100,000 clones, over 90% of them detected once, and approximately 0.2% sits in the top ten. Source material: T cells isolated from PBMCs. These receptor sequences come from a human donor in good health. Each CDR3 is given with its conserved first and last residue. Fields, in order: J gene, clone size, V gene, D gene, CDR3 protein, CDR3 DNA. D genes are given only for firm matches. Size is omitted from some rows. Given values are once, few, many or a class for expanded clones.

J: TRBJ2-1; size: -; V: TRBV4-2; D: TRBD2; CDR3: CASSQGGVGWTSETRSSYNEQFF; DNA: TGTGCCAGCAGCCAAGGGGGGGTTGGTTGGACTAGCGAGACTCGAAGCTCCTACAATGAGCAGTTCTTC
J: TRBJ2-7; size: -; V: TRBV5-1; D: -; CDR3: CASSLAMADYEQYF; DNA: TGCGCCAGCAGCTTGGCGATGGCAGACTACGAGCAGTACTTC
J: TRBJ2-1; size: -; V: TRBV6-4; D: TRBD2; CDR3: CASSDRAGGPLLGSYNEQFF; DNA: TGTGCCAGCAGTGACCGTGCGGGAGGCCCTCTTTTGGGCTCCTACAATGAGCAGTTCTTC
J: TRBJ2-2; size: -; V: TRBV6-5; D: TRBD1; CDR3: CASGDRLTGELFF; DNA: TGTGCCAGTGGGGACAGACTGACCGGGGAGCTGTTTTTT
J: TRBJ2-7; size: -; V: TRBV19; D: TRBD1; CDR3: CASRGRYEQYF; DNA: TGTGCCAGCAGGGGGCGGTACGAGCAGTACTTC
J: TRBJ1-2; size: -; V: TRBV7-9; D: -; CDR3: CASSLTRAEGYTF; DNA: TGTGCCAGCAGCTTGACTAGGGCGGAGGGCTACACCTTC
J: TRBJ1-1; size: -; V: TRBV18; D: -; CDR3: CASSQTEVQGLNTEAFF; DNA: TGTGCCAGCTCACAAACGGAGGTTCAGGGGTTGAACACTGAAGCTTTCTTT
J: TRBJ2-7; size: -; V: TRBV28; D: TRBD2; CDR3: CASSLFEWGGPFYEQYF; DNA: TGTGCCAGCAGTTTATTCGAGTGGGGGGGACCCTTCTACGAGCAGTACTTC
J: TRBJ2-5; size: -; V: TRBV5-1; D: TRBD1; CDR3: CASSPTVTPGQGFQTQYF; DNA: TGCGCCAGCAGCCCCACGGTTACCCCGGGACAGGGTTTTCAGACCCAGTACTTC
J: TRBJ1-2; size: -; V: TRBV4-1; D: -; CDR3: CASSQPGYGYTF; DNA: TGCGCCAGCAGCCAACCAGGCTATGGCTACACCTTC
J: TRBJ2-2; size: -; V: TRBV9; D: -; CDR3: CASSVGQINTGELFF; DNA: TGTGCCAGCAGCGTAGGGCAGATTAACACCGGGGAGCTGTTTTTT
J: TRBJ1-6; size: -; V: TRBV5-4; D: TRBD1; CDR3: CASSLTGSNSPLHF; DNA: TGTGCCAGCAGCCTGACAGGGTCCAATTCACCCCTCCACTTT
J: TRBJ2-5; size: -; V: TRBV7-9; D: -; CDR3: CASRLGERGAETQYF; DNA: TGTGCCAGCAGGCTCGGGGAACGGGGAGCAGAGACCCAGTACTTC
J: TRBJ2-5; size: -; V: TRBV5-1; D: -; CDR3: CASSFSAAPGQETQYF; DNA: TGCGCCAGCAGCTTCTCAGCAGCTCCAGGGCAAGAGACCCAGTACTTC
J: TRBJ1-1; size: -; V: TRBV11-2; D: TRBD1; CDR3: CASSRREGQGDVAAAFF; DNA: TGTGCCAGCAGCCGCAGGGAGGGACAGGGGGATGTGGCGGCAGCTTTCTTT
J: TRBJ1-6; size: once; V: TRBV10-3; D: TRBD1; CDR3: CAISDDRVLNSPLHF; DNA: TGTGCCATCAGCGATGACAGGGTACTTAATTCACCCCTCCACTTT
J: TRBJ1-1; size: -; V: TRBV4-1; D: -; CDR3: CASSQTDDSEAFF; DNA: TGCGCCAGCAGCCAGACAGACGATAGCGAAGCTTTCTTT
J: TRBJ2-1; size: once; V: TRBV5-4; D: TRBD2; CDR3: CASSLEGSGRAGEQFF; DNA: TGTGCCAGCAGCTTGGAAGGTAGCGGGAGGGCCGGTGAGCAGTTCTTC
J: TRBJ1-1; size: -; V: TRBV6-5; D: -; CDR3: CASLSKQVNTEAFF; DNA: TGTGCCAGCCTTTCTAAGCAGGTGAACACTGAAGCTTTCTTT
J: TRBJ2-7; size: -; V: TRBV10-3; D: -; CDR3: CAISDLQISSYEQYF; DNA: TGTGCCATCAGTGATTTACAGATAAGCTCCTACGAGCAGTACTTC
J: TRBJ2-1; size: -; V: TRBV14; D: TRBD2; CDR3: CASSPVAGVDNEQFF; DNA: TGTGCCAGCAGCCCCGTAGCGGGAGTCGACAATGAGCAGTTCTTC
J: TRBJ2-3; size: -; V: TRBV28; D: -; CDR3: CASRKTGGADTQYF; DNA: TGTGCCAGCAGGAAGACAGGCGGTGCAGATACGCAGTATTTT
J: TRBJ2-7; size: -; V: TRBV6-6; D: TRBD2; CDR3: CASSKTVRGDEQYF; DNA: TGTGCCAGCAGTAAGACAGTTCGGGGGGACGAGCAGTACTTC
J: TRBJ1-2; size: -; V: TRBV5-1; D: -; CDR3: CASSLDSFYGYTF; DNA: TGCGCCAGCAGCCTGGACAGTTTCTATGGCTACACCTTC
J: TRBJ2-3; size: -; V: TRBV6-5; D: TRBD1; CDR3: CASSLGTGTSDTQYF; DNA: TGTGCCAGCAGCCTCGGGACAGGTACATCGGATACGCAGTATTTT
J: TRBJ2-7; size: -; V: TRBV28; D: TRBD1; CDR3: CAITGQGSYEQYF; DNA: TGTGCCATCACGGGACAGGGGTCCTACGAGCAGTACTTC
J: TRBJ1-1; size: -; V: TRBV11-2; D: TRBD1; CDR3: CASSLDTGVVNTEAFF; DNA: TGTGCCAGCAGCTTAGATACAGGGGTAGTGAACACTGAAGCTTTCTTT
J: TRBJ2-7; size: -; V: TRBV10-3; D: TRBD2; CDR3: CATQSRGAYEQYF; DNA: TGTGCCACGCAGTCGCGGGGGGCCTACGAGCAGTACTTC
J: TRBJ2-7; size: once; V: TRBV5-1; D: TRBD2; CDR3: CASSLGLAGGSHEQYF; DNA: TGCGCCAGCAGCCTGGGCCTAGCGGGAGGATCCCACGAGCAGTACTTC
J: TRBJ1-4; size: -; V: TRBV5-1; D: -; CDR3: CASSPGFGDGEKLFF; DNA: TGCGCCAGCAGTCCAGGGTTTGGTGACGGTGAAAAACTGTTTTTT
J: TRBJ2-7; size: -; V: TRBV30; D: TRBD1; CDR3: CAWSVQGSYEQYF; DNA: TGTGCCTGGAGTGTACAGGGGAGTTACGAGCAGTACTTC
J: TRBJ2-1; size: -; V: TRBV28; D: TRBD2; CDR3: CASSARLAGEGNEQFF; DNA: TGTGCCAGCAGTGCCAGACTAGCGGGGGAGGGGAATGAGCAGTTCTTC
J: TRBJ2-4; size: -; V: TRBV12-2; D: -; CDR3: CASRLILAVNIQYF; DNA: TGTGCAAGTCGCTTAATTCTAGCTGTAAACATTCAGTACTTC
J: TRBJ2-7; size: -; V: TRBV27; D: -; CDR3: CASSSVRLYEQYF; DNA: TGTGCCAGCAGTTCCGTACGCCTCTACGAGCAGTACTTC
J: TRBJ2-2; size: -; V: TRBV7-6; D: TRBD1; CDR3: CARMGQGAAGELFF; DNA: TGTGCCAGAATGGGACAGGGGGCAGCCGGGGAGCTGTTTTTT
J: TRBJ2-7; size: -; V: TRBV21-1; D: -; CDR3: CASSKGKQTSGRTAAYEQYF; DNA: TGTGCCAGCAGCAAAGGGAAGCAGACTAGCGGGAGGACAGCTGCCTACGAGCAGTACTTC
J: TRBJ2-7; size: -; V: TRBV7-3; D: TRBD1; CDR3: CASSAGQGPYEQYF; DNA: TGTGCCAGCAGCGCCGGACAGGGCCCCTACGAGCAGTACTTC
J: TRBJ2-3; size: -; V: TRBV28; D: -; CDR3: CASRKGGITDTQYF; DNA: TGTGCCAGCCGGAAAGGAGGTATCACAGATACGCAGTATTTT
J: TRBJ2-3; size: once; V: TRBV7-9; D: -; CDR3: CASRGDIFSTDTQYF; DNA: TGTGCCAGCAGGGGAGACATCTTCAGCACAGATACGCAGTATTTT
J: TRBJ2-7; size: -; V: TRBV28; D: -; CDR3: CASRKHSSYISHYEQYF; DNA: TGTGCCAGCAGGAAACACAGCAGCTACATTTCCCACTACGAGCAGTACTTC
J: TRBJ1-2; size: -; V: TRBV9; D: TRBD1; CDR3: CASSVAGTGNVFYGYTF; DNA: TGTGCCAGCAGCGTAGCCGGGACAGGGAATGTCTTCTATGGCTACACCTTC
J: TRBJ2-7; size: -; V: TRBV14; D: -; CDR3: CASSTIKRYEQYF; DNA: TGTGCCAGCAGCACGATAAAGCGCTACGAGCAGTACTTC
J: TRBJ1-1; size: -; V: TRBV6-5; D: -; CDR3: CASSGVYTEAFF; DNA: TGTGCCAGCAGCGGGGTATACACTGAAGCTTTCTTT
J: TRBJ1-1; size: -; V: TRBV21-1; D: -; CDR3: CASSLFLRDKNTEAFF; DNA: TGTGCCAGCAGCTTATTCCTACGGGACAAGAACACTGAAGCTTTCTTT
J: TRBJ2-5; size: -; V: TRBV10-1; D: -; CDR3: CASSPNQETQYF; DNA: TGCGCCAGCAGCCCTAACCAAGAGACCCAGTACTTC
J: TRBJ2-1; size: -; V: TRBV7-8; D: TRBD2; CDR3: CASSFVGGRGEEQFF; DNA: TGTGCCAGCAGCTTTGTTGGCGGGAGGGGAGAAGAGCAGTTCTTC
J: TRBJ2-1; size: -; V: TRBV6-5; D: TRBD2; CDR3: CASSPSGRGNNEQFF; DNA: TGTGCCAGCAGTCCCAGCGGGAGAGGCAACAATGAGCAGTTCTTC
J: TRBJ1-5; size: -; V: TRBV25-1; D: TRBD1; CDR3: CASSDGTGGPQHF; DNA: TGTGCCAGCAGTGACGGGACAGGCGGTCCCCAGCATTTT
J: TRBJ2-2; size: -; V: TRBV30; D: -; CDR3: CAWKFPWRSGELFF; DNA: TGTGCCTGGAAATTCCCTTGGAGATCGGGGGAGCTGTTTTTT
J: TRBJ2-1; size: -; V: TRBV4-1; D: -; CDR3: CASSQVAGYEQFF; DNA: TGCGCCAGCAGCCAAGTTGCGGGGTATGAGCAGTTCTTC
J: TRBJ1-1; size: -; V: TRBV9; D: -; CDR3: CASSGGLNTEAFF; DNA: TGTGCCAGCAGCGGGGGCCTGAACACTGAAGCTTTCTTT
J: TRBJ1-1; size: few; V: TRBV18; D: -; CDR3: CASSMDSNTEAFF; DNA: TGTGCCAGCTCGATGGACAGTAACACTGAAGCTTTCTTT
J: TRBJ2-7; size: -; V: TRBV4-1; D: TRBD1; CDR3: CASSQDFGTAVYEQYF; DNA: TGCGCCAGCAGCCAAGATTTTGGGACAGCGGTCTACGAGCAGTACTTC